The 14 T cell receptor beta chains listed next were all sequenced from one sample in a study of T cells in Graves' hyperthyroidism and ophthalmopathy. Amplification of TCR beta CDR3 regions was performed using RNA transcripts as template. HTBI primers were employed in a first-round RT-PCR of the TCR CDR3. TCRdb re-called the multiplex PCR reads with MiXCR, one entry per CDR3 protein. Of around 600,000 distinct CDR3 sequences listed, about 14% are singletons. The specimen sequenced was blood. The receptors shown here come from a woman between 18 and 29 years old with Graves' ophthalmopathy.

The CDR3 protein is CASNSGDGYTF. CDR3 bases: TGTGCCAGCAACAGCGGCGACGGCTACACCTTC. J is TRBJ1-2 and V is TRBV6-1; D is ambiguous. CDR3 length equals 11 residues. Germline assignment: CDR1 MNHNS and CDR2 SASEGT. Trimming stripped 7 bases from V and 8 bases from J, with 11 bases between.

This clonotype came up many times. This chain uses TRBV5-5 with TRBJ2-7; TRBD1 is a possible D gene (5 bases). V was trimmed by 2 bases and J by 2 bases, leaving 20 bases between them. CDR3 size: 17 residues. Germline assignment: CDR1 SGHKS and CDR2 YYEKEE (reference sequence). The CDR3 DNA follows: TGTGCCAGCAGCTTACCGGTTTCAGGGCTGACGGCCTACGAGCAGTACTTC. It specifies CASSLPVSGLTAYEQYF.

This clonotype occurred many times. The chain links TRBV2 to TRBJ2-7, with 15 bases matching TRBD2. This CDR3 comprises 14 residues. V gave up 6 bases and J gave up 6 bases; unmatched junction bases: 3. Germline values: CDR1 SNHLY, CDR2 FYNNEI. The CDR3, as DNA: TGTGCCAGCAGAGGGGGACTAGCGGGAGGCGAGCAGTACTTC. Residues: CASRGGLAGGEQYF.

This clonotype was picked up many times. The CDR3 spells CASSQSYRTDEQYF. CDR3 DNA: TGTGCCAGCAGCCAATCTTACAGGACCGACGAGCAGTACTTC. V is TRBV16 and J is TRBJ2-7; D is possibly TRBD1 (5 bases). This CDR3 is 14 amino acids long. V gave up 0 bases and J gave up 5 bases, with 11 bases separating them. Germline-derived CDR1 and CDR2 are KGHSY and FQNENV.

The sample holds many counts of this clonotype. The J gene is TRBJ1-5, the V gene TRBV6-1; D gene ambiguous. CDR1 and CDR2 from the germline V gene are MNHNS and SASEGT. The CDR3 runs to 12 residues. Trimming stripped 0 bases from V and 7 bases from J, with 4 bases between. The CDR3 protein is CASSEAKQPQHF. CDR3 coding DNA: TGTGCCAGCAGTGAAGCGAAACAGCCCCAGCATTTT.

The sample holds a few counts of this clonotype. The V and J genes are TRBV30 and TRBJ2-7; D call uncertain. Germline V gene sequence: CDR1 GTSNPN, CDR2 SVGIG (reference sequence). The CDR3 covers 12 residues. The ends were cut back, 5 bases at V and 2 bases at J, with 10 bases in the middle. The CDR3 loop is CAWGNSPYEQYF. The CDR3 DNA reads as TGTGCCTGGGGTAATAGCCCCTACGAGCAGTACTTC.

This chain connects TRBV20-1 to TRBJ1-5; D ambiguous. Germline assignment: CDR1 DFQATT and CDR2 SNEGSKA (reference sequence). The CDR3 contains 18 residues. V was cut by 1 base and J by 0 bases, with 19 bases left in between. The CDR3 DNA sequence: TGCAGTGCTAGAGTAGACCGCCCTTGGGTAAATAGCAATCAGCCCCAGCATTTT. Its translation is CSARVDRPWVNSNQPQHF.

This clonotype was detected only a few times. V and J are TRBV28 and TRBJ1-4; perhaps TRBD1 as D (5 bases). Trimming cost V 9 bases and J 5 bases, with 10 bases left between them. CDR3 size: 12 residues. Germline CDR1 MDHEN, CDR2 SYDVKM. CDR3 sequence: CASRQGNEKLFF. The CDR3 nucleotides are TGTGCCAGTCGCCAGGGAAATGAAAAACTGTTTTTT.

The CDR3: CASSQERDRGYEQYF. For the CDR3, the DNA is TGCGCCAGCAGCCAAGAGAGGGACAGGGGCTACGAGCAGTACTTC. This chain links TRBV4-3 with TRBJ2-7, with 10 bases aligning to TRBD1. The CDR3 is 15 residues long. Trimming cost V 0 bases and J 3 bases; bases outside gene matches: 2. CDR1 LGHNA and CDR2 YSLEER come from the germline V gene.

This clonotype was picked up many times. V usage is TRBV20-1 and J usage is TRBJ1-1; D uncertain. Trimming removed 5 bases at V and 10 bases at J, with 8 bases between. Germline loops: CDR1 DFQATT, CDR2 SNEGSKA (reference sequence). There are 9 residues in the CDR3. CDR3: CSAGAGAFF. CDR3 in DNA: TGCAGTGCTGGCGCAGGAGCTTTCTTT.

On this clonotype itself: A single base separates this from a much larger clone, so it may be a read error. CDR3 amino acids: CASSYGTSGSYEQFF. CDR3 DNA: TGTGCCAGCAGCTACGGGACTAGCGGGAGCTACGAGCAGTTCTTC. The chain links TRBV28 to TRBJ2-1; 14 nucleotides align to TRBD2. Per germline, CDR1 MDHEN and CDR2 SYDVKM. CDR3 size: 15 residues. The V and J ends lost 6 bases and 10 bases, in that order; junction bases with no gene match: 8.

This clonotype was counted a few times. V is TRBV9 and J is TRBJ1-6; D remains ambiguous. The CDR3 runs to 16 residues. V was clipped by 7 bases and J by 0 bases, with 14 bases between them. Germline lookup yields CDR1 SGDLS and CDR2 YYNGEE. CDR3 DNA: TGTGCCAGCGGAAGGACTCCGCTCTCCTATAATTCACCCCTCCACTTT. It yields the protein CASGRTPLSYNSPLHF.

This clonotype was seen at least ten times. The chain joins TRBV12-3 or TRBV12-4 to TRBJ1-5, with D maybe TRBD1 (5 bases). This CDR3 has 13 amino acids. Trimming shortened V by 4 bases and J by 7 bases, and 11 bases separated the two germline ends. CDR3 region: CASSSGKGQPQHF. Written as DNA, the CDR3 is TGTGCCAGCAGTTCAGGGAAGGGCCAGCCCCAGCATTTT.

This clonotype appeared many times. The CDR3 DNA reads as TGTGCCATCAGTGACTCGGGGCGGGAGGGGGCGGAGACCCAGTACTTC. Its translation is CAISDSGREGAETQYF. V and J are TRBV10-3 and TRBJ2-5, with 9 positions matching TRBD2. This CDR3 comprises 16 residues. Per germline, CDR1 ENHRY and CDR2 SYGVKD. The V gene end was trimmed by 3 bases and the J gene end by 5 bases; junction bases not matched to a gene: 10.